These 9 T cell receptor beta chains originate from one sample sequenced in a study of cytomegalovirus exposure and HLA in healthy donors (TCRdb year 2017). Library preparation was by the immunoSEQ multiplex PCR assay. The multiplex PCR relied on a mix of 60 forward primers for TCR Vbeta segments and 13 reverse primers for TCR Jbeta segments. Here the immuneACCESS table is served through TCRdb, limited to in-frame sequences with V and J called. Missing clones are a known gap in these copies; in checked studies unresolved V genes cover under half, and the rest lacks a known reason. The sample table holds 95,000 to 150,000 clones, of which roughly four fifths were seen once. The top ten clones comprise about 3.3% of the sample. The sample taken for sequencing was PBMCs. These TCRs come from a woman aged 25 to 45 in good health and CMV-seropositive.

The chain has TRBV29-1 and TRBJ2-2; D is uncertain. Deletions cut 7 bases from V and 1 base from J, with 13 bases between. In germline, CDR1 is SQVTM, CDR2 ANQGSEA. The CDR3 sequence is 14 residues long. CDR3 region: CSAGSALNTGELFF. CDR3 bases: TGCAGCGCCGGGTCTGCGTTGAACACCGGGGAGCTGTTTTTT.

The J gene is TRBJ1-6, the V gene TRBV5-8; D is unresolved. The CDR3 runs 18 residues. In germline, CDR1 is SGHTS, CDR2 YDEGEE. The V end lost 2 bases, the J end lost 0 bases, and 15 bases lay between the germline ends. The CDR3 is CASSFFVGGRSYNSPLHF. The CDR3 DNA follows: TGTGCCAGCAGCTTCTTTGTTGGAGGCCGCTCCTATAATTCACCCCTCCACTTT.

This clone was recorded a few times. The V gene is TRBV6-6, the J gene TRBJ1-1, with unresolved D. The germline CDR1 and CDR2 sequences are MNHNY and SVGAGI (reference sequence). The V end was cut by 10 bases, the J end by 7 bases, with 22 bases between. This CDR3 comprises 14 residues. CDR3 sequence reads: CATQEEEYNLEAFF. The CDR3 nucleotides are TGTGCCACCCAAGAGGAGGAGTATAACCTTGAAGCTTTCTTT.

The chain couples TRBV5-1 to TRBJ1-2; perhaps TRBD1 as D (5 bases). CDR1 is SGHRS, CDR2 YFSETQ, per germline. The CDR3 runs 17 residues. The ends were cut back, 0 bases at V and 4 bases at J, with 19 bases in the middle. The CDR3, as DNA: TGCGCCAGCAGCTTGGCCCCTTGGGGGGGAGGAAGCTATGGCTACACCTTC. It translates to CASSLAPWGGGSYGYTF. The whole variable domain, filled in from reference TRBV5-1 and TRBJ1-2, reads KAGVTQTPRYLIKTRGQQVTLSCSPISGHRSVSWYQQTPGQGLQFLFEYFSETQRNKGNFPGRFSGRQFSNSRSEMNVSTLELGDSALYLCASSLAPWGGGSYGYTFGSGTRLTVV.

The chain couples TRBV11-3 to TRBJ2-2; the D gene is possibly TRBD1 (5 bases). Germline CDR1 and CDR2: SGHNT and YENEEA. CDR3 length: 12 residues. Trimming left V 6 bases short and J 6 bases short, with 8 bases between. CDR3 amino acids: CASSLGPGELFF. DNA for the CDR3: TGTGCCAGCAGTTTGGGGCCCGGGGAGCTGTTTTTT.

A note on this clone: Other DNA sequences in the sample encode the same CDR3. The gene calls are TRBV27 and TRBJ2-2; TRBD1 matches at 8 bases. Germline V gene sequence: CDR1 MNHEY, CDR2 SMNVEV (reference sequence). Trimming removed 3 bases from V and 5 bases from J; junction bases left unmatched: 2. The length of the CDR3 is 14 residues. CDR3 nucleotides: TGTGCCAGCAGTTTTACAGGGGGGACCGGGGAGCTGTTTTTT. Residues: CASSFTGGTGELFF.

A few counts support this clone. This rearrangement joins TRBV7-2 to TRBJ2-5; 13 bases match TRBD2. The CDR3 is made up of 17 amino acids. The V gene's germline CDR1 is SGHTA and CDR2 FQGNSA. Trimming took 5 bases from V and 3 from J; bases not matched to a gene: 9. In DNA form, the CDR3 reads TGTGCCAGCAGCCCAAGACTAGCGGGGGGCCCGGAAGAGACCCAGTACTTC. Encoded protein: CASSPRLAGGPEETQYF.

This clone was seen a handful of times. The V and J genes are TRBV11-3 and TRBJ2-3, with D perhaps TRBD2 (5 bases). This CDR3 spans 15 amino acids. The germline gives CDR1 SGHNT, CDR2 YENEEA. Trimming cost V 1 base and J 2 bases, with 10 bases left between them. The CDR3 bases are TGTGCCAGCAGCTTAGGGGAGACGGCCACAGATACGCAGTATTTT. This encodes CASSLGETATDTQYF.

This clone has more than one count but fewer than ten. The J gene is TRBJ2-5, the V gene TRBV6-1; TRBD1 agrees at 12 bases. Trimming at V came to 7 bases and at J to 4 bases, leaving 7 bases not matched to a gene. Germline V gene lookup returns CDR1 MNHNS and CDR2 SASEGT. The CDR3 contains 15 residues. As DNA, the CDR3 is TGTGCCAGCACTGAGGGACAGGGGGCGGTAGAGACCCAGTACTTC. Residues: CASTEGQGAVETQYF.